Listed here is a single T cell receptor beta chain. Antigen specificity is unknown. This record belongs to a study of T cell responses to AZD1222 COVID-19 vaccine. This CDR3 spans 12 amino acids. V lost 1 base and J 2 bases, leaving 6 bases between the germline ends. Germline V CDR1 and CDR2: GTSNPN, SVGIG (reference sequence). Assay: immunoSEQ multiplex PCR; the TCRdb copy retains only in-frame clones and omits some. The table records 100,000 to 120,000 clones, approximately 89% of them present only once. Study observations and caveats: Within unmutated variant regions lay the reported targets of nearly half of spike-specific TCRs. Among the donors, most were white British and more were female, and clonal diversity was possibly underestimated. Sampling captured repertoires only after the peak T cell response.

The specimen was peripheral blood, collected 28 days after the second AZD1222 dose. The clonotype originates from an adult who received the AZD1222 COVID-19 vaccine. The chain joins TRBV30 to TRBJ2-7; D call uncertain. In DNA form, the CDR3 reads TGTGCCTGGAGTGCGCAGGCCTACGAGCAGTACTTC. Encoded protein: CAWSAQAYEQYF.